This T cell receptor beta chain was sequenced in a study of vaccination effects on CD4 cells after COVID-19. Across the study: After the second dose, samples were taken at median day 72.

Expansion with viral peptide pools was applied to antigen-specific CD4+ T cells by the ViraFEST assay prior to sequencing. Isolating CD4+ T cells followed about 10 days of culture. Either the BNT162b2 or mRNA-1273 vaccine was given to participants in two doses. They grew two million PBMC in each well, adding 10 IU/ml IL-2 and about 9.5 ug/ml peptides. Half the medium was swapped for IL-2 medium on days 3 and 7. Germline V lookup: CDR1 MDHEN, CDR2 SYDVKM. The CDR3 sequence is 15 residues long. The ends lost 10 bases at V and 1 base at J; junction bases unmatched: 9. Using immunoSEQ multiplex PCR, the repertoire was profiled, and TCRdb retains in-frame clones only, with some absent. The data hold about 72,000 clones, with 80% to 85% observed a single time. On this clone itself: Its cognate antigen is unknown.

This chain links TRBV28 with TRBJ2-2; 7 positions agree with TRBD2. The sample was CD4+ T cells from PBMCs cultured with HCoV-229E spike peptides, taken after COVID-19 vaccination. This receptor was identified in a human donor who received a COVID-19 vaccine. The CDR3 region is CAICRGGGNTGELFF. The CDR3 DNA follows: TGTGCCATCTGTAGGGGCGGGGGGAACACCGGGGAGCTGTTTTTT.